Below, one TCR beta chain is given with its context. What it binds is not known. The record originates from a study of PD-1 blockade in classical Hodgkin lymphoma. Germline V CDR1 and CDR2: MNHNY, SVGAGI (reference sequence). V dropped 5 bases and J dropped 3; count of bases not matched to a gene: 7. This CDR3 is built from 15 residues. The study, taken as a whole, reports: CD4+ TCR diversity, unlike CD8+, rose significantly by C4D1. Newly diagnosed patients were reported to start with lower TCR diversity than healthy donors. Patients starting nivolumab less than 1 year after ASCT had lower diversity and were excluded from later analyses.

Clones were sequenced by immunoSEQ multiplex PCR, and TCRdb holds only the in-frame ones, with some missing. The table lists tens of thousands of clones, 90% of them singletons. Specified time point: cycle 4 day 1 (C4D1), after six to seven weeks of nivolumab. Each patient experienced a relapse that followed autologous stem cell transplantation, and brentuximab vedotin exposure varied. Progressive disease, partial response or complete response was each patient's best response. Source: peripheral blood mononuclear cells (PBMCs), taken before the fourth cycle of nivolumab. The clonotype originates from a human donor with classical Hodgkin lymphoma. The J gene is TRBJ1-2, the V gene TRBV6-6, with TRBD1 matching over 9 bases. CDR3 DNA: TGTGCCAGCAGTCCGAGGACAGGGGCCCACTATGGCTACACCTTC. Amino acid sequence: CASSPRTGAHYGYTF.